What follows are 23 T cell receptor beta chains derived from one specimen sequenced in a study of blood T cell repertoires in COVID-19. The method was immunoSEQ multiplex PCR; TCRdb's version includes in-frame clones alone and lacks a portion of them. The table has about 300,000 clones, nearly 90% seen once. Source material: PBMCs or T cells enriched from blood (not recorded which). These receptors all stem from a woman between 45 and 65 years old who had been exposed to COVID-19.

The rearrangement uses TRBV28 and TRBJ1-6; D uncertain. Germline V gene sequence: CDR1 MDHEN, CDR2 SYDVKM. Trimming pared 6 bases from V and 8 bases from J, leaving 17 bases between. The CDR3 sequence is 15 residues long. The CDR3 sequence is CASSNIYLRDSPLHF. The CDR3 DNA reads TGTGCCAGCAGCAATATTTATCTTAGAGATTCACCCCTCCACTTT.

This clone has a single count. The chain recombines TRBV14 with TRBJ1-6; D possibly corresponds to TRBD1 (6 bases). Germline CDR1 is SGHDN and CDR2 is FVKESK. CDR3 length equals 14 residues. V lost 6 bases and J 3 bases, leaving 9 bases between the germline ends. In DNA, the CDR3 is TGTGCCAGCAGACAGGGACACTATAATTCACCCCTCCACTTT. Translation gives CASRQGHYNSPLHF.

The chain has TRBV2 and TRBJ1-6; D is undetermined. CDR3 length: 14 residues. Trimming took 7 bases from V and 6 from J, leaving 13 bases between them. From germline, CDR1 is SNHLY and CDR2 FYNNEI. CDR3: CASIPGNLNSPLHF. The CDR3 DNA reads TGTGCCAGCATCCCCGGGAACCTTAATTCACCCCTCCACTTT.

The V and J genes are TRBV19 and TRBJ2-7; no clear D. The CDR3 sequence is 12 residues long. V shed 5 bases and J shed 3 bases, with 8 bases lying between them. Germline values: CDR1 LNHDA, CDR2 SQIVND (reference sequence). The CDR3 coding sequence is TGTGCCAGTAGTTTACAGAACTACGAGCAGTACTTC. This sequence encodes CASSLQNYEQYF.

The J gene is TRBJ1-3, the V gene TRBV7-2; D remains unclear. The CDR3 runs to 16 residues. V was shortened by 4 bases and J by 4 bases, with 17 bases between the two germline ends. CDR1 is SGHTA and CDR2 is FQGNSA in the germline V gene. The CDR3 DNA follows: TGTGCCAGCAGCTCCCCCTCGGGGATGTCGGGAAACACCATATATTTT. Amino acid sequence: CASSSPSGMSGNTIYF.

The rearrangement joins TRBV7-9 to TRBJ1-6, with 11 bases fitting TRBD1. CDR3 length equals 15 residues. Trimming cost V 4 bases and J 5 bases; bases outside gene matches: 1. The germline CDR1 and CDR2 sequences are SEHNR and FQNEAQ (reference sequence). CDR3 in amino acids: CASSSGQGDNSPLHF. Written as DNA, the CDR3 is TGTGCCAGCAGCTCGGGACAGGGGGATAATTCACCCCTCCACTTT. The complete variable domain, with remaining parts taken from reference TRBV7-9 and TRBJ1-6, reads DTGVSQNPRHKITKRGQNVTFRCDPISEHNRLYWYRQTLGQGPEFLTYFQNEAQLEKSRLLSDRFSAERPKGSFSTLEIQRTEQGDSAMYLCASSSGQGDNSPLHFGNGTRLTVT.

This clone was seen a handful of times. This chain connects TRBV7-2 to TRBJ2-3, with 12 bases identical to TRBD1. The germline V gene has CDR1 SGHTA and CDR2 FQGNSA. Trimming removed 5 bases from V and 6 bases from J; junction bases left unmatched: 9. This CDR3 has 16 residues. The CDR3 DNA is TGTGCCAGCAGCCGCGGGGACAGGGGGCTTCGTGATACGCAGTATTTT. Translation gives CASSRGDRGLRDTQYF.

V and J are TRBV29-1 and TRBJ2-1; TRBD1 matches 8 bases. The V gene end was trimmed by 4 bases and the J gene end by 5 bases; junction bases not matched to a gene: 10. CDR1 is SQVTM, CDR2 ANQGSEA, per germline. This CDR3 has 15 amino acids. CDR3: CSVALSDRDHNEQFF. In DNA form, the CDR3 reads TGCAGCGTTGCCCTCTCGGACAGGGACCACAATGAGCAGTTCTTC.

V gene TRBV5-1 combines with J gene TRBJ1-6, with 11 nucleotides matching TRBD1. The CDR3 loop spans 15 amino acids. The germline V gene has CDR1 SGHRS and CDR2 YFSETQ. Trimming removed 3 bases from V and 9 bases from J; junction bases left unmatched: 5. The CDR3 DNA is TGCGCCAGCAGCTCGGACAGGGGGCTTAGTTCACCCCTCCACTTT. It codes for CASSSDRGLSSPLHF. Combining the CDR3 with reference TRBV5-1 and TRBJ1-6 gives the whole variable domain KAGVTQTPRYLIKTRGQQVTLSCSPISGHRSVSWYQQTPGQGLQFLFEYFSETQRNKGNFPGRFSGRQFSNSRSEMNVSTLELGDSALYLCASSSDRGLSSPLHFGNGTRLTVT.

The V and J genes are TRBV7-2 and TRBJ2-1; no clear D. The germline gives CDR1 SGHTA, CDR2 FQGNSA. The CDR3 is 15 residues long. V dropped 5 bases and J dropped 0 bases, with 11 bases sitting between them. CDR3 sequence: CASSTMKSSYNEQFF. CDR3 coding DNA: TGTGCCAGCAGCACCATGAAGAGCTCCTACAATGAGCAGTTCTTC.

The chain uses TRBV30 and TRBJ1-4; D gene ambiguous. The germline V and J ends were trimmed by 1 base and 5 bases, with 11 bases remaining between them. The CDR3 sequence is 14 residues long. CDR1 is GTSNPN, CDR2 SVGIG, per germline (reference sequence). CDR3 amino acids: CAWSDRGGNEKLFF. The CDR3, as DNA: TGTGCCTGGAGTGACCGGGGTGGGAATGAAAAACTGTTTTTT. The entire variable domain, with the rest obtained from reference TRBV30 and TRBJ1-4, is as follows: SQTIHQWPATLVQPVGSPLSLECTVEGTSNPNLYWYRQAAGRGLQLLFYSVGIGQISSEVPQNLSASRPQDRQFILSSKKLLLSDSGFYLCAWSDRGGNEKLFFGSGTQLSVL.

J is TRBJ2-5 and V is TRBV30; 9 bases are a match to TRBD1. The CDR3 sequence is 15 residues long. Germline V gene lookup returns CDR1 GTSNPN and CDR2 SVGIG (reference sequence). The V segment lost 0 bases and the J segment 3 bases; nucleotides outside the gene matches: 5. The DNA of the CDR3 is TGTGCCTGGAGTGTTTTGGGGACAGGGAAAGAGACCCAGTACTTC. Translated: CAWSVLGTGKETQYF.

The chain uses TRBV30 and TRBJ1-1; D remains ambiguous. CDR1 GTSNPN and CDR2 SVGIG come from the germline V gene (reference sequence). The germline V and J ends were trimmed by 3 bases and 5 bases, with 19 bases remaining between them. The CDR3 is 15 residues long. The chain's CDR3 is CAWRDIRGEGTEAFF. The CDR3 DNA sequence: TGTGCCTGGAGAGATATTCGGGGAGAAGGAACTGAAGCTTTCTTT.

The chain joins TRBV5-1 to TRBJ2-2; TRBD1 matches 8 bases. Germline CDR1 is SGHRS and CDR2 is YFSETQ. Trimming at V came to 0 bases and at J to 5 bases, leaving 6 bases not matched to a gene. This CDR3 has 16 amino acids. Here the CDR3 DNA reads TGCGCCAGCAGCTTGGAGCAGGGGGCGGGGACCGGGGAGCTGTTTTTT. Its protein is CASSLEQGAGTGELFF.

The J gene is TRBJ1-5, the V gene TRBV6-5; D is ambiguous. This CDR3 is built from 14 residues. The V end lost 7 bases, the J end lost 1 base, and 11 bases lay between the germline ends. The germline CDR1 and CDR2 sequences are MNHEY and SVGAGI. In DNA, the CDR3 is TGTGCCAGCAAGGTTGGGAGGAGCAATCAGCCCCAGCATTTT. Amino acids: CASKVGRSNQPQHF.

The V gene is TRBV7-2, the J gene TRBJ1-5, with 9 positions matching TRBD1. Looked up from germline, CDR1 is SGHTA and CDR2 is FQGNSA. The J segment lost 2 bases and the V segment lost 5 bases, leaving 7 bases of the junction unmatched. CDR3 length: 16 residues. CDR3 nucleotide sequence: TGTGCCAGCAGCACTCTTGACAGGGGGGGCAATCAGCCCCAGCATTTT. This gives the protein CASSTLDRGGNQPQHF.

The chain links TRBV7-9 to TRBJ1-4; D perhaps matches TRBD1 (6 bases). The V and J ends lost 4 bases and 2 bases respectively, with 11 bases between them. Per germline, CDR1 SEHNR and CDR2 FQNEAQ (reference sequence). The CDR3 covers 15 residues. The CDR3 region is CASSSQGTTNEKLFF. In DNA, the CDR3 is TGTGCCAGCAGCTCCCAGGGGACCACTAATGAAAAACTGTTTTTT.

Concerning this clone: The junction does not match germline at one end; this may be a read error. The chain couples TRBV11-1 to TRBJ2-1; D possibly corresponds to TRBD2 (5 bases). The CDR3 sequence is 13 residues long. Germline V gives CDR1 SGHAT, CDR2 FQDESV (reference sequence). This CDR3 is CAISGSSPNEQFF. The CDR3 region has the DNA TGTGCCATCAGCGGAAGTAGCCCCAATGAGCAGTTCTTC.

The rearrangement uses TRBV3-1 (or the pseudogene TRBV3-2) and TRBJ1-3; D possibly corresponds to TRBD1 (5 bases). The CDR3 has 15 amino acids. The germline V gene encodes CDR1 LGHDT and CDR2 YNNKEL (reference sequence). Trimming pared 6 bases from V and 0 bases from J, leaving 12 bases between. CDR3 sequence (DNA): TGTGCCAGCAGTCCTACAGGCGCCTCTGGAAACACCATATATTTT. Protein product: CASSPTGASGNTIYF.

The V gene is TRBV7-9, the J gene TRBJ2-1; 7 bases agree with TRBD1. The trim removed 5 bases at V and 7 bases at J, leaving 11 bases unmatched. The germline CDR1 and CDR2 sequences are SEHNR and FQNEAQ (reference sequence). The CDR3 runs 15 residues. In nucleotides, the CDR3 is TGTGCCAGCAGCCCGAGGACAGGTTCGGAAAATGAGCAGTTCTTC. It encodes CASSPRTGSENEQFF.

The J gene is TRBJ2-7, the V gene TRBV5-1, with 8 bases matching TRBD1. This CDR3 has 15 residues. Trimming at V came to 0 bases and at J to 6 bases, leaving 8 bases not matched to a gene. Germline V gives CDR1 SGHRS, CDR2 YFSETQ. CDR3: CASSLASGRGLEQYF. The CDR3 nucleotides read TGCGCCAGCAGCTTGGCCTCGGGCAGGGGGCTCGAGCAGTACTTC.

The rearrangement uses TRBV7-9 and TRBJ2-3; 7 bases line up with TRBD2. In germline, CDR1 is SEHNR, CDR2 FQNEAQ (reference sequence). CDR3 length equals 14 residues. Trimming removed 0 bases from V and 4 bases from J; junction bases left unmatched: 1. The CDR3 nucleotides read TGTGCCAGCAGCTTAGCGGCGGGGGCAGATACGCAGTATTTT. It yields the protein CASSLAAGADTQYF.

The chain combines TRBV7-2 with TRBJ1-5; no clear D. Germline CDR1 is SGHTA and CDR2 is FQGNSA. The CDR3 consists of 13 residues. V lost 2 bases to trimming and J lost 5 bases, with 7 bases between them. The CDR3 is CASSLSRDQPQHF. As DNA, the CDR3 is TGTGCCAGCAGCTTAAGCCGGGATCAGCCCCAGCATTTT.